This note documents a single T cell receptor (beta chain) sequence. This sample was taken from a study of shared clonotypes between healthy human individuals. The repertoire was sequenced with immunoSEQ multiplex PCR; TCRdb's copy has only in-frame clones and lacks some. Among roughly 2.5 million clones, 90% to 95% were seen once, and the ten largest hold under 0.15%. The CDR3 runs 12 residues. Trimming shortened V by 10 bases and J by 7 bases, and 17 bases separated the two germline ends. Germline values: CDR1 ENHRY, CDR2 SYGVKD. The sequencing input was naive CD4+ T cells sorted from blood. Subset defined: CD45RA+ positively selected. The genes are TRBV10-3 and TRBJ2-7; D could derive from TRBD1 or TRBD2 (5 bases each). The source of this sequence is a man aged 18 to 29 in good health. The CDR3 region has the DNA TGTGCCACGCAGTGGGCCGAGGGGGAGCAGTACTTC. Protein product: CATQWAEGEQYF.